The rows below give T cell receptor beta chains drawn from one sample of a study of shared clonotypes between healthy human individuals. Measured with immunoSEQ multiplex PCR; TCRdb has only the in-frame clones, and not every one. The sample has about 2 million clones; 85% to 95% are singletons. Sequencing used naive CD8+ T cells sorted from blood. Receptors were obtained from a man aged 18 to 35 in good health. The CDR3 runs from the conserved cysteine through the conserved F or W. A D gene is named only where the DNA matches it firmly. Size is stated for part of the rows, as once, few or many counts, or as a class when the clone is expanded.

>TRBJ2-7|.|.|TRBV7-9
TGTGCCAGCAGCCCCGGCGAGGGTCCCTCCTACGAGCAGTACTTC
CASSPGEGPSYEQYF
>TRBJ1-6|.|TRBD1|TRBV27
TGTGCCAGCAGTCCCCGGGGGGTCACAGGGGTTAATTCACCCCTCCACTTT
CASSPRGVTGVNSPLHF
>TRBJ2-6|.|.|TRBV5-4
TGTGCCAGCAGCTTGGAGGGGTCGGGGGCCAACGTCCTGACTTTC
CASSLEGSGANVLTF
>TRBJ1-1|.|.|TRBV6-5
TGTGCCAGCAGTTATGGCCCGCCCATGAACACTGAAGCTTTCTTT
CASSYGPPMNTEAFF
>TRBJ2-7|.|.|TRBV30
TGTGCCTGGAGTGTAATAAGCTACGAGCAGTACTTC
CAWSVISYEQYF
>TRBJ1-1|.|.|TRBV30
TGTGCCTGGAGTGGACTAGGTCGGACGAACACTGAAGCTTTCTTT
CAWSGLGRTNTEAFF
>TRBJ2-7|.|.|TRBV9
TGTGCCAGCAGCGTGGGGTCTTCTTTGTACGAGCAGTACTTC
CASSVGSSLYEQYF
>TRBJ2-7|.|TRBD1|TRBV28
TGTGCCAGCAGTTTCCGCGGACAGGTGGAATACGAGCAGTACTTC
CASSFRGQVEYEQYF
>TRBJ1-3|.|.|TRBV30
TGTGCCTGGAGTGGTTCCCCTCCCGCTGGAAACACCATATATTTT
CAWSGSPPAGNTIYF
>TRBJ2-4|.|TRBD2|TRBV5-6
TGTGCCAGCGGCCCGGGCGGGGGGCCCAAAAACATTCAGTACTTC
CASGPGGGPKNIQYF
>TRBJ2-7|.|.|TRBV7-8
TGTGCCAGCAGCTTAGAAAGGAACCTATACGAGCAGTACTTC
CASSLERNLYEQYF
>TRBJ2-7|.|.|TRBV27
TGTGCCAGCAGTTTATCCCAAAGACTCGAGCAGTACTTC
CASSLSQRLEQYF
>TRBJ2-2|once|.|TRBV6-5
TGTGCCAGCAGTTACTCTGGCGAAACCGGGGAGCTGTTTTTT
CASSYSGETGELFF
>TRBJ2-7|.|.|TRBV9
TGTGCCAGCAGCCCCGACTCACCGGCCTACGAGCAGTACTTC
CASSPDSPAYEQYF
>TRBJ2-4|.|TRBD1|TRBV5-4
TGTGCCAGCAGCTTGCAGGGGGCACCTTTAAACATTCAGTACTTC
CASSLQGAPLNIQYF
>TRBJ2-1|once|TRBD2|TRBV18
TGTGCCAGCTCACCAACAAGCGGGGACTCCTACAATGAGCAGTTCTTC
CASSPTSGDSYNEQFF
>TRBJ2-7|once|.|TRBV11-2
TGTGCCAGCAGCTTAGGACTCTCAGGGGACGAGCAGTACTTC
CASSLGLSGDEQYF
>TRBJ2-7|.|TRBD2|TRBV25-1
TGTGCCAGCAGTGAACGGGAGGAGGTGGAAGAGCAGTACTTC
CASSEREEVEEQYF
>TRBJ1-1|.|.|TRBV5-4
TGTGCCAGCAGCTTGGAAGATGACGTGTGGACTGAAGCTTTCTTT
CASSLEDDVWTEAFF
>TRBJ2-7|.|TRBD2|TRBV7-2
TGTGCCAGCAGCTTCGCTAGCGGGGGTTACGAGCAGTACTTC
CASSFASGGYEQYF
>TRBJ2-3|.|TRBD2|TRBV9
TGTGCCAGCAGCGGCGGGACTAGCGGGGGGGCTGGCACAGATACGCAGTATTTT
CASSGGTSGGAGTDTQYF
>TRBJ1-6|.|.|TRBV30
TGTGCCTGGAAAGGGGGAGGTAATTCACCCCTCCACTTT
CAWKGGGNSPLHF
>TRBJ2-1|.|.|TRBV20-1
TGCAGTGCTAAGGTCAATGAGCAGTTCTTC
CSAKVNEQFF
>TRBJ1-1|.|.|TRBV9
TGTGCCAGCAGCCGGGAGGGCAATGCTGAAGCTTTCTTT
CASSREGNAEAFF
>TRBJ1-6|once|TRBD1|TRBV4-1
TGCGCCAGCAGCTCGCGACAGGGAGAATCACCCCTCCACTTT
CASSSRQGESPLHF
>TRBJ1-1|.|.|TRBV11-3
TGTGCCAGCAGCTTCCCAGGGGCGAACACTGAAGCTTTCTTT
CASSFPGANTEAFF
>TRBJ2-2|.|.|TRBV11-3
TGTGCCAGCAGCTTCCCGGCAGCAGGGGAGGCCGGGGAGCTGTTTTTT
CASSFPAAGEAGELFF
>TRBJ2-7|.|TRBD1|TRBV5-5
TGTGCCAGCAGCTCATGGACAGGGGCATCCTACGAGCAGTACTTC
CASSSWTGASYEQYF
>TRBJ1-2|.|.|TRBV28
TGTGCCAGCAGTTTATCCACATCATCCCCATATGGCTACACCTTC
CASSLSTSSPYGYTF
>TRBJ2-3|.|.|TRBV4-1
TGCGCCAGCAGCGTAGAGGGCACAGATACGCAGTATTTT
CASSVEGTDTQYF
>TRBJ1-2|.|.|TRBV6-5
TGTGCCAGCAGTTACTCGTCCGAACAGGGTTCTGGCTACACCTTC
CASSYSSEQGSGYTF
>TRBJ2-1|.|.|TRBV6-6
TGTGCCAGCACCTTCGGCGGGGTAGGAAATGAGCAGTTCTTC
CASTFGGVGNEQFF
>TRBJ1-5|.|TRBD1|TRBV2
TGTGCCAGCATGGGGACAGGGGGATCCAATCAGCCCCAGCATTTT
CASMGTGGSNQPQHF
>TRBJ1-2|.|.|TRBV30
TGTGCCTGGGTTGGCGGGCACCTAAACTATGGCTACACCTTC
CAWVGGHLNYGYTF
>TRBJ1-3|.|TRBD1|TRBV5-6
TGTGCCAGCAGCTTGGGACAGGGAGGCAACACCATATATTTT
CASSLGQGGNTIYF
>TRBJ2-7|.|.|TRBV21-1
TGTGCCAGCAGTGATACCGGGACAGGCCACGAGCAGTACTTC
CASSDTGTGHEQYF
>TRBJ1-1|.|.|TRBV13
TGTGCCAGCAGCTTAGAGGTGAGCACTGAAGCTTTCTTT
CASSLEVSTEAFF
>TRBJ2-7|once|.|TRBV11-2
TGTGCCAGCAGCTTAGCACCCAGCTCCTACGAGCAGTACTTC
CASSLAPSSYEQYF
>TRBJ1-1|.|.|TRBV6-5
TGTGCCCCATCAGAGACAAACACTGAAGCTTTCTTT
CAPSETNTEAFF
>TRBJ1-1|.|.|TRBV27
TGTGCCAGCAGTTTAAGAGGGGGGATGAACACTGAAGCTTTCTTT
CASSLRGGMNTEAFF
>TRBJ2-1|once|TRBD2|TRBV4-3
TGCGCCAGCAGCCCACGTGATGGCGGGGGAAACAACAATGAGCAGTTCTTC
CASSPRDGGGNNNEQFF
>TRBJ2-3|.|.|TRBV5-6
TGTGCCAGCAGCTTAGGTGAGCGGAGCACAGATACGCAGTATTTT
CASSLGERSTDTQYF
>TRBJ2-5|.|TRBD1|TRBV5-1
TGCGCCAGCAGCTTCACAGGGGATCCGGAGACCCAGTACTTC
CASSFTGDPETQYF
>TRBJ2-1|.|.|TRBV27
TGTGCCAGCAGTAAGTTGGGCGGGGACAATGAGCAGTTCTTC
CASSKLGGDNEQFF
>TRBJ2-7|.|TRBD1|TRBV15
TGTGCCACCAGCATTCAGGGGGCGGTCGAGCAGTACTTC
CATSIQGAVEQYF
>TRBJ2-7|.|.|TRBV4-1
TGCGCCAGCAGCCAAGGACTCGAGCAGTACTTC
CASSQGLEQYF
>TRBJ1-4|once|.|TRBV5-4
TGTGCCAGCAGCTTGGTTGGGGGAGGGAATGAAAAACTGTTTTTT
CASSLVGGGNEKLFF
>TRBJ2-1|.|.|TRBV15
TGTGCCACCAGCAGAGATCAGTGGGGAAATGAGCAGTTCTTC
CATSRDQWGNEQFF
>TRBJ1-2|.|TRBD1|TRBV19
TGTGCCAGTAGTCCGCAACAGGGGACCTATGGCTACACCTTC
CASSPQQGTYGYTF
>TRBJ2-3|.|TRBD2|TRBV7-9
TGTGCCAGCAGCTTGGGACTAGCGGGCCCCACAGATACGCAGTATTTT
CASSLGLAGPTDTQYF
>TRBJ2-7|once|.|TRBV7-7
TGTGCTAGCAAGGACCTGGGACTTACCTACGAGCAGTACTTC
CASKDLGLTYEQYF
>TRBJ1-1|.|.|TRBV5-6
TGTGCCAGCAGCTTATCAGGGGTTACTGAAGCTTTCTTT
CASSLSGVTEAFF